This T cell receptor (beta chain) was documented in a study of graft-versus-host responses after intestinal transplantation. Study overall: Each of the recipients got a multivisceral, liver-intestinal, or isolated intestinal transplant. Every recipient underwent anti-thymocyte globulin induction, then tacrolimus and steroids for roughly three years.

V was trimmed by 5 bases and J by 10 bases, leaving 12 bases between them. CDR1 is LGHNT, CDR2 FRNRAP, per germline. The CDR3 has 11 amino acids. TCRdb's copy holds only in-frame clones and misses some; the assay was immunoSEQ multiplex PCR. There are around 87,000 clones in the sample; less than 95% occur only once, and around 0.44% lies in the top ten. A word on this clone: Its specificity is not known.

This clonotype was obtained from a human donor who was the organ donor for an intestinal transplant. Here the sequenced sample was unstimulated CD8+ T cells sorted from spleen or lymph node cells, taken before transplant. V usage is TRBV12-5 and J usage is TRBJ2-7, with a weak D call TRBD1 (6 bases). Here the CDR3 DNA reads TGTGCTAGTGGTCCCCACAGGGATCAGTACTTC. Amino acid sequence: CASGPHRDQYF.